The 32 T cell receptor beta chains given below trace back to one sample, sequenced in a study of T cells in localized non-small cell lung cancer. Assay used: immunoSEQ multiplex PCR; TCRdb lists only in-frame clones, some missing. This table has about 24,000 clones, 90% to 95% appearing once. The sequences come from peripheral blood, collected before any cancer treatment. Receptors originate from a woman aged 40-69 years with stage I lung adenocarcinoma.

The V call is TRBV6-1, the J call TRBJ2-7, with 9 bases lining up with TRBD1. Trimming took 5 bases from V and 6 from J; bases not matched to a gene: 11. CDR3 length: 15 amino acids. Germline assignment: CDR1 MNHNS and CDR2 SASEGT. The CDR3 DNA reads as TGTGCCAGCAGTTTCGGGACAGGGTGGTTAGTCGAGCAGTACTTC. It encodes CASSFGTGWLVEQYF.

V gene TRBV12-2 combines with J gene TRBJ2-1; the table names TRBD1, a call not compared with the DNA. TRBV12-2 is a known pseudogene. The CDR3 loop spans 15 amino acids. The CDR3 bases are TGTGCAAGTCGCTTAACCTTGGTTGGGCCCCCTTTACAGTTCTTC. Its translation: CASRLTLVGPPLQFF.

The rearrangement uses TRBV9 and TRBJ1-4; possibly TRBD1 for D (6 bases). The V and J ends lost 2 bases and 8 bases respectively, with 13 bases between them. CDR1 SGDLS and CDR2 YYNGEE come from the germline V gene. The CDR3 sequence is 14 residues long. Written as DNA, the CDR3 is TGTGCCAGCAGCGTGTCGGGGGCCGGGGAAAAACTGTTTTTT. It encodes CASSVSGAGEKLFF.

The chain uses TRBV5-1 and TRBJ2-5; D is ambiguous. The V end lost 0 bases, the J end lost 1 base, and 4 bases lay between the germline ends. The CDR3 has 13 amino acids. Germline CDR1 reads SGHRS; CDR2 reads YFSETQ. CDR3 bases: TGCGCCAGCAGCTTGGGGTCCCAAGAGACCCAGTACTTC. Translation: CASSLGSQETQYF.

J is TRBJ2-1 and V is TRBV5-1, with 10 bases identical to TRBD2. This CDR3 spans 16 amino acids. The ends lost 1 base at V and 2 bases at J; junction bases unmatched: 3. Per the germline V gene, CDR1 is SGHRS and CDR2 is YFSETQ. CDR3 nucleotide sequence: TGCGCCAGCAGCTTGATTACTAGCGGGGCCTACAATGAGCAGTTCTTC. It specifies CASSLITSGAYNEQFF.

The chain couples TRBV6-5 to TRBJ1-5, with a possible D match to TRBD1 (5 bases). The CDR3 extends over 13 amino acids. In germline, CDR1 is MNHEY, CDR2 SVGAGI. V gave up 2 bases and J gave up 5 bases, with 7 bases separating them. CDR3 in DNA: TGTGCCAGCAGTTACGGGGGGTATCAGCCCCAGCATTTT. Its protein is CASSYGGYQPQHF.

This clone was picked up one time. This rearrangement joins TRBV7-2 to TRBJ2-3, with 10 bases matching TRBD2. Germline trimming cut 5 bases from V and 5 bases from J; bases unmatched to any gene: 10. The CDR3 runs to 16 residues. CDR1 SGHTA and CDR2 FQGNSA come from the germline V gene. For the CDR3, the DNA is TGTGCCAGCAGCCGCTTCGTAGCGGGAGGAGGAGATACGCAGTATTTT. Translated, it gives CASSRFVAGGGDTQYF.

The chain uses TRBV5-1 and TRBJ1-1; D is possibly TRBD1 (6 bases). Trimming removed 4 bases at V and 6 bases at J, with 19 bases between. The CDR3 contains 15 residues. Germline lookup yields CDR1 SGHRS and CDR2 YFSETQ. The DNA of the CDR3 is TGCGCCAGCAGCCAATCCGGGACACCATTTTCTGAAGCTTTCTTT. This encodes CASSQSGTPFSEAFF.

This clone was recorded only once. This rearrangement joins TRBV27 to TRBJ2-2; D call uncertain. Trimming left V 3 bases short and J 0 bases short, with 8 bases between. Germline CDR1 MNHEY, CDR2 SMNVEV (reference sequence). The CDR3 runs 15 residues. CDR3 loop: CASSFGNANTGELFF. In DNA, the CDR3 is TGTGCCAGCAGTTTTGGAAACGCGAACACCGGGGAGCTGTTTTTT.

The V call is TRBV5-4, the J call TRBJ1-1; D is unclear. Trimming pared 9 bases from V and 1 base from J, leaving 13 bases between. Germline-derived CDR1 and CDR2 are SGHNT and YYREEE (reference sequence). CDR3 size: 13 residues. Here the CDR3 reads CATEGSGNTEAFF. CDR3 DNA sequence: TGTGCCACCGAGGGCTCGGGGAACACTGAAGCTTTCTTT.

The chain has TRBV7-9 and TRBJ2-7; D possibly matches TRBD1 or TRBD2 (5 bases each). In germline, CDR1 is SEHNR, CDR2 FQNEAQ (reference sequence). This CDR3 contains 16 residues. V was shortened by 5 bases and J by 4 bases, with 21 bases between the two germline ends. For the CDR3, the DNA is TGTGCCAGCAGCCGGGGAACAGGTTCTGTAGGTTACGAGCAGTACTTC. It encodes CASSRGTGSVGYEQYF.

This clone was seen once. The chain couples TRBV28 to TRBJ1-2, with unresolved D. This CDR3 has 11 residues. Trimming removed 8 bases at V and 3 bases at J, with 7 bases between. The germline CDR1 and CDR2 sequences are MDHEN and SYDVKM. CDR3: CASGLDYGYTF. DNA for the CDR3: TGTGCCAGCGGCCTTGACTATGGCTACACCTTC.

The chain couples TRBV2 to TRBJ2-6; D is possibly TRBD1 or TRBD2 (5 bases each). Trimming removed 3 bases at V and 2 bases at J, with 8 bases between. Germline V gene lookup returns CDR1 SNHLY and CDR2 FYNNEI. The CDR3 has 15 residues. CDR3 amino acids: CASSEGVAGANVLTF. As DNA, the CDR3 is TGTGCCAGCAGTGAGGGGGTCGCTGGGGCCAACGTCCTGACTTTC.

The rearrangement uses TRBV6-5 and TRBJ1-1; the match to TRBD1 covers 7 bases. The length of the CDR3 is 11 residues. V lost 4 bases to trimming and J lost 11 bases; unmatched junction nucleotides: 4. Germline CDR1 is MNHEY and CDR2 is SVGAGI. As DNA, the CDR3 is TGTGCCAGCAGTTTCAGGGGGTATGCTTTCTTT. As protein: CASSFRGYAFF.

The genes are TRBV10-3 and TRBJ2-7; D might be TRBD2 (5 bases). There are 13 residues in the CDR3. Germline lookup yields CDR1 ENHRY and CDR2 SYGVKD. V was trimmed by 4 bases and J by 1 base, leaving 8 bases between them. CDR3 protein: CAISAGGSYEQYF. CDR3 coding DNA: TGTGCCATCAGTGCAGGAGGTTCCTACGAGCAGTACTTC.

The chain employs TRBV19 and TRBJ2-2; D is possibly TRBD2 (6 bases). Germline V CDR1 and CDR2: LNHDA, SQIVND (reference sequence). The germline V and J ends were trimmed by 10 bases and 3 bases, with 15 bases remaining between them. CDR3 length: 14 residues. The CDR3 sequence: CATRRGLDTGELFF. In DNA form, the CDR3 reads TGTGCCACCAGACGGGGGTTGGACACCGGGGAGCTGTTTTTT.

This clone was observed a few times. This chain uses TRBV5-1 with TRBJ2-3, with D maybe TRBD2 (7 bases). The germline V and J ends were trimmed by 3 bases and 8 bases, with 16 bases remaining between them. This CDR3 contains 14 residues. Germline-derived CDR1 and CDR2 are SGHRS and YFSETQ. CDR3 in DNA: TGCGCCAGCAGCTCCGCGGTGGGGGGGGCTACGCAGTATTTT. Translated, it gives CASSSAVGGATQYF. The whole variable domain, remainder taken from reference TRBV5-1 and TRBJ2-3, is KAGVTQTPRYLIKTRGQQVTLSCSPISGHRSVSWYQQTPGQGLQFLFEYFSETQRNKGNFPGRFSGRQFSNSRSEMNVSTLELGDSALYLCASSSAVGGATQYFGPGTRLTVL.

The chain's CDR3 is CASSLGGGEPQHF. CDR3 sequence (DNA): TGTGCCAGCAGCTTAGGGGGAGGGGAGCCCCAGCATTTT. This chain uses TRBV7-2 with TRBJ1-5, with D perhaps matching TRBD1 (5 bases). V lost 1 base and J lost 8, with 9 bases in between. The germline V gene encodes CDR1 SGHTA and CDR2 FQGNSA. The CDR3 contains 13 residues.

The V and J genes are TRBV10-3 and TRBJ2-7, with D perhaps matching TRBD1 (5 bases). Deletions cut 2 bases from V and 0 bases from J, with 11 bases between. This CDR3 has 15 residues. In germline, CDR1 is ENHRY, CDR2 SYGVKD. CDR3 region: CAISERWGSSYEQYF. CDR3 sequence (DNA): TGTGCCATCAGTGAGAGGTGGGGCTCCTCCTACGAGCAGTACTTC.

J is TRBJ2-2 and V is TRBV9; 9 positions match TRBD1. The V gene's germline CDR1 is SGDLS and CDR2 YYNGEE. This CDR3 comprises 16 residues. The J segment lost 2 bases and the V segment lost 4 bases, leaving 6 bases of the junction unmatched. The CDR3 region is CASSMRDRVNTGELFF. In nucleotides, the CDR3 is TGTGCCAGCAGCATGAGGGACAGGGTAAACACCGGGGAGCTGTTTTTT.

The V call is TRBV29-1, the J call TRBJ2-7; TRBD1 agrees at 10 bases. Germline lookup yields CDR1 SQVTM and CDR2 ANQGSEA. The CDR3 is 16 amino acids. Unmatched junction bases numbered 7, after V lost 0 bases and J lost 2 bases. The CDR3 loop reads CSVEDAGTGVPYEQYF. The CDR3 nucleotides are TGCAGCGTTGAAGATGCCGGGACAGGGGTACCCTACGAGCAGTACTTC.

The rearrangement joins TRBV18 to TRBJ2-5; no definite D call. The germline V and J ends were trimmed by 2 bases and 5 bases, with 9 bases remaining between them. Germline CDR1 reads KGHSH; CDR2 reads LQKENI. The CDR3 totals 13 residues. CDR3 sequence reads: CASSPGSLETQYF. Written as DNA, the CDR3 is TGTGCCAGCTCACCAGGTTCGTTGGAGACCCAGTACTTC.

This clone was seen only a few times. The chain joins TRBV29-1 to TRBJ1-5; D gene ambiguous. This CDR3 has 13 amino acids. Trimming removed 4 bases from V and 6 bases from J, with 13 bases in between. The germline gives CDR1 SQVTM, CDR2 ANQGSEA. The CDR3 reads CSVGLQEGQPQHF. The CDR3 nucleotides read TGCAGCGTTGGACTCCAGGAGGGTCAGCCCCAGCATTTT.

The CDR3 here is CASSRLRVGEEDGELFF. In DNA form, the CDR3 reads TGTGCCAGCAGCCGACTGCGGGTGGGAGAAGAGGACGGGGAGCTGTTTTTT. The chain has TRBV7-3 and TRBJ2-2; D possibly corresponds to TRBD2 (5 bases). Germline CDR1 is SGHTA and CDR2 is FQGTGA. The CDR3 is 17 amino acids. Trimming left V 5 bases short and J 7 bases short, with 23 bases between.

The chain couples TRBV5-1 to TRBJ2-1; 8 nucleotides line up with TRBD1. Trimming cost V 1 base and J 8 bases; bases outside gene matches: 8. Germline V gene data show CDR1 as SGHRS and CDR2 as YFSETQ. This CDR3 region has 15 residues. The chain's CDR3 is CASSLSGQGYDEQFF. CDR3 DNA sequence: TGCGCCAGCAGCTTGAGTGGACAGGGATATGATGAGCAGTTCTTC.

The rearrangement links TRBV19 to TRBJ1-5; D is ambiguous. Germline V gene data show CDR1 as LNHDA and CDR2 as SQIVND (reference sequence). The CDR3 is 17 residues long. V was pared by 7 bases and J by 3 bases, with 22 bases between. CDR3 amino acids: CASIETANRGFNQPQHF. The CDR3 nucleotides read TGTGCCAGTATAGAAACGGCAAACCGCGGATTCAATCAGCCCCAGCATTTT.

The count of this clone is one. The chain recombines TRBV7-9 with TRBJ2-3; 9 bases map to TRBD1. The CDR3 loop spans 15 amino acids. In germline, CDR1 is SEHNR, CDR2 FQNEAQ (reference sequence). J lost 3 bases, V lost 5 bases, and 6 bases had no gene match. CDR3 residues: CASSLTGTGTDTQYF. DNA of the CDR3: TGTGCCAGCAGCCTCACCGGGACAGGGACAGATACGCAGTATTTT.

V gene TRBV6-6 combines with J gene TRBJ2-1; TRBD1 matches 7 bases. There are 15 residues in the CDR3. Germline-derived CDR1 and CDR2 are MNHNY and SVGAGI (reference sequence). Trimming cost V 5 bases and J 0 bases; bases outside gene matches: 4. Here the CDR3 reads CASSPQGSSYNEQFF. The CDR3 DNA sequence: TGTGCCAGCAGTCCACAGGGGTCCTCCTACAATGAGCAGTTCTTC.

The chain has TRBV27 and TRBJ2-5; 9 bases fit TRBD2. The J call is doubtful: the DNA matches TRBJ2-7 better. The CDR3 covers 14 residues. Germline V CDR1 and CDR2: MNHEY, SMNVEV (reference sequence). The CDR3 sequence: CASRPGTSRHEQYF. CDR3 DNA sequence: TGTGCCAGCAGACCCGGGACTAGCAGGCACGAGCAGTACTTC.

The V call is TRBV15, the J call TRBJ2-3; D may be TRBD1 (6 bases). V was shortened by 5 bases and J by 1 base, with 19 bases between the two germline ends. The CDR3 runs 17 residues. Germline values: CDR1 LNHNV, CDR2 YYDKDF (reference sequence). The CDR3 nucleotides read TGTGCCACCAGCGGACCAGGCAGGGGCGCGGGCACAGATACGCAGTATTTT. It translates to CATSGPGRGAGTDTQYF. The whole variable domain, remainder taken from reference TRBV15 and TRBJ2-3, is DAMVIQNPRYQVTQFGKPVTLSCSQTLNHNVMYWYQQKSSQAPKLLFHYYDKDFNNEADTPDNFQSRRPNTSFCFLDIRSPGLGDTAMYLCATSGPGRGAGTDTQYFGPGTRLTVL.

This clone was counted once. This chain links TRBV9 with TRBJ2-7; 8 bases agree with TRBD1. The CDR3 has 16 residues. The germline V gene encodes CDR1 SGDLS and CDR2 YYNGEE. V trimming: 0 bases; J trimming: 3 bases; junction bases outside the gene matches: 8. CDR3 bases: TGTGCCAGCAGCGTAGGCCCCGGGACAGGAATCTACGAGCAGTACTTC. Translating it yields CASSVGPGTGIYEQYF.

This clone was picked up one time. This rearrangement joins TRBV7-6 to TRBJ2-5; unclear D gene. The CDR3 has 12 residues. CDR1 SGHVS and CDR2 FNYEAQ come from the germline V gene. The V gene lost 5 bases and the J gene lost 7 bases, with 11 bases spanning the gap. The DNA for the CDR3 is TGTGCCAGCAGCGACACGGTGGGGACCCAGTACTTC. Translated: CASSDTVGTQYF.